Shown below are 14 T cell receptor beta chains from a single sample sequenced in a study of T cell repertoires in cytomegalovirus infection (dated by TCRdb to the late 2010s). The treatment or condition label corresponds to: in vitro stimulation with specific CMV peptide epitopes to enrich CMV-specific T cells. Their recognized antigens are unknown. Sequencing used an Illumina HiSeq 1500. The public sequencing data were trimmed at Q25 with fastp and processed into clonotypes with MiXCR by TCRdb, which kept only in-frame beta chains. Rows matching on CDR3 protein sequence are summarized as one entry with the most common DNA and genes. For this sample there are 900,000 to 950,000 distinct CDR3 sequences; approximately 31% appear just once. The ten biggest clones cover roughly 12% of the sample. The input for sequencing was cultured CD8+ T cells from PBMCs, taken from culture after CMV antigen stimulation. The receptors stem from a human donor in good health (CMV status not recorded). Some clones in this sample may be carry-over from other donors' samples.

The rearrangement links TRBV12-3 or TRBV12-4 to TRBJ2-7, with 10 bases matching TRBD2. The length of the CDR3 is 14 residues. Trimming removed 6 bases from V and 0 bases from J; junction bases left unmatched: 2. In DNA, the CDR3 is TGTGCCAGCAGCGGGACTAGCGCCTCCTACGAGCAGTACTTC. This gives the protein CASSGTSASYEQYF.

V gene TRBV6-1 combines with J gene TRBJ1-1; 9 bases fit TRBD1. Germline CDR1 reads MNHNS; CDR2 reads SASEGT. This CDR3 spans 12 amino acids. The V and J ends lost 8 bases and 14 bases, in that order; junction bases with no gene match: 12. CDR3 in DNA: TGTGCCAGCGGGCCGACAGGGGGGAATTCATTCTTT. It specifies CASGPTGGNSFF.

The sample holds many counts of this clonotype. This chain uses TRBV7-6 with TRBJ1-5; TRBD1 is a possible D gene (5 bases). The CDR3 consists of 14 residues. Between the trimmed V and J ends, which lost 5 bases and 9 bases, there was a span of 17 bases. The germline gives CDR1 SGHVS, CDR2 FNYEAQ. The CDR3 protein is CASSQTENLGPQHF. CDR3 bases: TGTGCCAGCAGCCAGACAGAGAACTTGGGGCCCCAGCATTTT.

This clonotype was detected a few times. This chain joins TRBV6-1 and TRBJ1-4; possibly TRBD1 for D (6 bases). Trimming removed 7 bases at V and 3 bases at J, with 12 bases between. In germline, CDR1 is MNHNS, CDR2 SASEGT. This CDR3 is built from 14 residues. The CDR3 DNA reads TGTGCCAGCACTCAGGGGATTGCTAATGAAAAACTGTTTTTT. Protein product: CASTQGIANEKLFF.

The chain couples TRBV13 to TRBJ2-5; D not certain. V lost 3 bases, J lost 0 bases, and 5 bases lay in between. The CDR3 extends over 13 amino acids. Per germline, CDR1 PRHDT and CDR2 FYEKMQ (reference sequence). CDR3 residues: CASSFGHQETQYF. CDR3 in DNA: TGTGCCAGCAGCTTCGGACACCAAGAGACCCAGTACTTC.

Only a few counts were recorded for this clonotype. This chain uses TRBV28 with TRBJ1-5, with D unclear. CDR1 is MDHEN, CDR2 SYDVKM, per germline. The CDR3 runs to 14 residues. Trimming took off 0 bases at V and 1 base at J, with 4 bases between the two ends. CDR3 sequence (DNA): TGTGCCAGCAGTTTATGGTCCAGCAATCAGCCCCAGCATTTT. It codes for CASSLWSSNQPQHF.

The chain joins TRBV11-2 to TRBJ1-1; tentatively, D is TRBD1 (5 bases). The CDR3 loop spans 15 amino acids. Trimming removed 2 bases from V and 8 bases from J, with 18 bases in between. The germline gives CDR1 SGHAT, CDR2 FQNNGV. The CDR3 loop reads CASSLIREGLGEAFF. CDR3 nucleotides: TGTGCCAGCAGCTTAATAAGGGAGGGGTTGGGAGAAGCTTTCTTT.

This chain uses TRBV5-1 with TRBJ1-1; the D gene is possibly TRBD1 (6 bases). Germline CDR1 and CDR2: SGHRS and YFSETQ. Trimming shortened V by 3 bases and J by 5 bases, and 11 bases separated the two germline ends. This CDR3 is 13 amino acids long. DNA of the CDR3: TGCGCCAGCAGCTACCCAGGGGATACTGAAGCTTTCTTT. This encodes CASSYPGDTEAFF.

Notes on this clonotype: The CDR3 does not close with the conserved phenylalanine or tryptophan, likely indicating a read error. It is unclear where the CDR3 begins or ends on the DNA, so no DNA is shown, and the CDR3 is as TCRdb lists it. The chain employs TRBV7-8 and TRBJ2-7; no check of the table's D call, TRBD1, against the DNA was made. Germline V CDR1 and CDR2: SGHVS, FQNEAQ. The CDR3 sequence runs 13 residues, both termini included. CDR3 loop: CASSHGPGYEQDA.

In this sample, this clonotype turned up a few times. In DNA, the CDR3 is TGTGCCAGCAGTCTACTAGGTTATACCTACAATGAGCAGTTCTTC. The encoded protein is CASSLLGYTYNEQFF. The rearrangement links TRBV27 to TRBJ2-1, with a weak D call TRBD2 (5 bases). In germline, CDR1 is MNHEY, CDR2 SMNVEV (reference sequence). Trimming took off 5 bases at V and 2 bases at J, with 13 bases between the two ends. The CDR3 length is 15 residues.

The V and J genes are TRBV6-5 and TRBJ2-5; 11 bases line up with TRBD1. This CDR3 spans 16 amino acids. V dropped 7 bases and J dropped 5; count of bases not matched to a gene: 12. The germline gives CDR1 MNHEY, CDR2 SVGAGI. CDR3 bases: TGTGCCAGCAACAGAGACTGGACAGGGGGCTTGGAGACCCAGTACTTC. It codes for CASNRDWTGGLETQYF.

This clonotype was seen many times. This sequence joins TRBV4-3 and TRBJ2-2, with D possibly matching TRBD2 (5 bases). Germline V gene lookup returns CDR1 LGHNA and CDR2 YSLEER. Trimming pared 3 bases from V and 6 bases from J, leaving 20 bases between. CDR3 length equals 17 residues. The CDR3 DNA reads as TGCGCCAGCAGCCAGAGAGGGCTAGACCTAAGTCCCGGGGAGCTGTTTTTT. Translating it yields CASSQRGLDLSPGELFF.

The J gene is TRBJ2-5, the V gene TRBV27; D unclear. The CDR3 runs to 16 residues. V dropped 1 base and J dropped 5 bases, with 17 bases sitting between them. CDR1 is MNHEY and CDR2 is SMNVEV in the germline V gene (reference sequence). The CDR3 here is CASSLFGQALGETQYF. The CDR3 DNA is TGTGCCAGCAGTTTATTTGGTCAGGCGCTGGGTGAGACCCAGTACTTC.

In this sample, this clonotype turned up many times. This chain's CDR3 is CASSSGPIAGELFF. In DNA form, the CDR3 reads TGTGCCAGCAGTTCAGGGCCCATCGCCGGGGAGCTGTTTTTT. The rearrangement uses TRBV7-3 and TRBJ2-2, with D perhaps matching TRBD1 (5 bases). This CDR3 comprises 14 residues. Germline V CDR1 and CDR2: SGHTA, FQGTGA. The V end was cut by 6 bases, the J end by 6 bases, with 14 bases between.